This T cell receptor (beta chain) was identified in a study of shared clonotypes between healthy human individuals. At the level of the study: Each donor's CD8 memory used one plate, CD8 naive two, each CD4 subset three. The study, taken as a whole, reports: Rarefaction analysis demonstrated incomplete sorted-subset sequencing notwithstanding large depth.

Note on this clone: Its antigen remains unknown.

Generated by immunoSEQ multiplex PCR, the TCRdb table keeps only in-frame clones and is missing some. This table has roughly 640,000 clones, around 97% appearing once. V was cut by 4 bases and J by 0 bases, with 7 bases left in between. The CDR3 has 14 residues. Germline loops: CDR1 SGHTA, CDR2 FQGNSA. This chain joins TRBV7-2 and TRBJ2-4; D unclear. The clonotype comes from a woman under 40 in good health. The sequencing sample was made of naive CD4+ T cells sorted from blood. The subset is: CD45RA+ positively selected. The CDR3 coding sequence is TGTGCCAGCAGCTCTACAGTAGCCAAAAACATTCAGTACTTC. Translating it yields CASSSTVAKNIQYF.